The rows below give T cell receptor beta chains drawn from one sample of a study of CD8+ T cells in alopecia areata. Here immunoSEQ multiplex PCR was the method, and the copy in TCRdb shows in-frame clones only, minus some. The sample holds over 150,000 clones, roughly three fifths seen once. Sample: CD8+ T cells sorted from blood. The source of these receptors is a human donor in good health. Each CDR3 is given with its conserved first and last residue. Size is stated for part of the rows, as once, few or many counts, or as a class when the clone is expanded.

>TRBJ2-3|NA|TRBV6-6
CASSYSSKVGTDTQYF
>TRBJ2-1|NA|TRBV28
CASSSPRGVDNEQFF
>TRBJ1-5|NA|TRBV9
CASSPGGFSNQPQHF
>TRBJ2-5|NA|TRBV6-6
CASSYKIGGSGETQYF
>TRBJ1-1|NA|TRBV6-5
CASSYRVGWNTEAFF
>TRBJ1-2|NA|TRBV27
CASRGQGAGGYTF
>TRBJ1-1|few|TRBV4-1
CASSQQGAGTEAFF
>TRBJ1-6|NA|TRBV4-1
CASSQVNSFYNSPLHF
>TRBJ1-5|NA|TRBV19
CARPTRPAQHF
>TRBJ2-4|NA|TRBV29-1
CSVQALGDIQYF
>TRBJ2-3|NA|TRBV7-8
CASSFGTSGTDTQYF